These 11 T cell receptor beta chains were sequenced from one sample in a study of circulating and synovial CD4+ cells in juvenile arthritis. Assay: immunoSEQ multiplex PCR; the TCRdb copy retains only in-frame clones and omits some. The sample has about 32,000 clones, over 90% seen once. Sequenced input: CD4+ T cells from blood. All receptors come from a human donor with juvenile idiopathic arthritis.

This chain connects TRBV29-1 to TRBJ1-1; D remains unclear. V was clipped by 3 bases and J by 0 bases, with 8 bases between them. The V gene's germline CDR1 is SQVTM and CDR2 ANQGSEA. The CDR3 totals 13 residues. CDR3 DNA sequence: TGCAGCGTTGAGGGCAGGTTGAACACTGAAGCTTTCTTT. Translated, it gives CSVEGRLNTEAFF. The full variable domain, in which reference TRBV29-1 and TRBJ1-1 provide the parts outside the CDR3, is SAVISQKPSRDICQRGTSLTIQCQVDSQVTMMFWYRQQPGQSLTLIATANQGSEATYESGFVIDKFPISRPNLTFSTLTVSNMSPEDSSIYLCSVEGRLNTEAFFGQGTRLTVV.

This clone was seen a handful of times. This chain joins TRBV19 and TRBJ1-1, with 8 bases fitting TRBD1. V lost 7 bases to trimming and J lost 1 base; unmatched junction nucleotides: 11. The CDR3 loop spans 16 amino acids. CDR1 is LNHDA and CDR2 is SQIVND in the germline V gene (reference sequence). CDR3 region: CASIPGQGAQNTEAFF. CDR3 nucleotides: TGTGCCAGTATTCCTGGGCAGGGGGCTCAGAACACTGAAGCTTTCTTT. Combining the CDR3 with reference TRBV19 and TRBJ1-1 gives the whole variable domain DGGITQSPKYLFRKEGQNVTLSCEQNLNHDAMYWYRQDPGQGLRLIYYSQIVNDFQKGDIAEGYSVSREKKESFPLTVTSAQKNPTAFYLCASIPGQGAQNTEAFFGQGTRLTVV.

This chain connects TRBV19 to TRBJ2-3; the match to TRBD2 covers 9 bases. Trimming removed 3 bases from V and 1 base from J; junction bases left unmatched: 5. Germline V CDR1 and CDR2: LNHDA, SQIVND (reference sequence). CDR3 length: 16 amino acids. The CDR3 nucleotides read TGTGCCAGTAGTATGGGATTAGCGGGGGGCACAGATACGCAGTATTTT. Translating gives CASSMGLAGGTDTQYF. The full variable domain, completed using reference TRBV19 and TRBJ2-3, is DGGITQSPKYLFRKEGQNVTLSCEQNLNHDAMYWYRQDPGQGLRLIYYSQIVNDFQKGDIAEGYSVSREKKESFPLTVTSAQKNPTAFYLCASSMGLAGGTDTQYFGPGTRLTVL.

J is TRBJ2-2 and V is TRBV4-3; D uncertain. CDR1 is LGHNA and CDR2 is YSLEER in the germline V gene. This CDR3 comprises 14 residues. V was cut by 0 bases and J by 8 bases, with 10 bases left in between. CDR3 amino acids: CASSQDRWSGELFF. Written as DNA, the CDR3 is TGCGCCAGCAGCCAAGATCGGTGGTCAGGGGAGCTGTTTTTT.

The table lists this clone with a count of one. This chain connects TRBV6-1 to TRBJ2-1, with D unclear. V was clipped by 2 bases and J by 9 bases, with 11 bases between them. Germline CDR1 and CDR2: MNHNS and SASEGT. The CDR3 loop spans 13 amino acids. The DNA for the CDR3 is TGTGCCAGCAGTGAAATGACTCCTCGTGAGCAGTTCTTC. Its translation: CASSEMTPREQFF.

The genes are TRBV7-2 and TRBJ2-7; TRBD2 agrees at 8 bases. Unmatched junction bases numbered 12, after V lost 5 bases and J lost 0 bases. The CDR3 has 17 amino acids. CDR1 is SGHTA, CDR2 FQGNSA, per germline. CDR3 region: CASSRISAGVSSYEQYF. The CDR3 DNA follows: TGTGCCAGCAGCAGAATATCAGCGGGAGTGTCCTCCTACGAGCAGTACTTC.

On this clone: This sample also contains other DNA sequences that code for the same CDR3. CDR3 sequence reads: CASSLGQGQETQYF. The DNA for the CDR3 is TGTGCCAGCAGCCTAGGACAGGGTCAAGAGACCCAGTACTTC. The chain is built from TRBV7-9 and TRBJ2-5; 8 nucleotides line up with TRBD1. V was pared by 5 bases and J by 2 bases, with 4 bases of the junction left unmatched. The germline gives CDR1 SEHNR, CDR2 FQNEAQ (reference sequence). There are 14 residues in the CDR3.

The chain uses TRBV27 and TRBJ2-6, with D possibly TRBD1 on 6 matching bases. Germline lookup yields CDR1 MNHEY and CDR2 SMNVEV (reference sequence). With 0 bases removed from V and 4 bases from J, the gap between germline ends came to 16 bases. This CDR3 contains 18 residues. The CDR3 sequence: CASSLSGRGFAGANVLTF. CDR3 in DNA: TGTGCCAGCAGTTTATCGGGCAGGGGCTTCGCCGGGGCCAACGTCCTGACTTTC. The full variable domain, completed using reference TRBV27 and TRBJ2-6, is EAQVTQNPRYLITVTGKKLTVTCSQNMNHEYMSWYRQDPGLGLRQIYYSMNVEVTDKGDVPEGYKVSRKEKRNFPLILESPSPNQTSLYFCASSLSGRGFAGANVLTFGAGSRLTVL.

This clone appeared once. V and J are TRBV25-1 and TRBJ1-4; 8 bases line up with TRBD1. This CDR3 comprises 13 residues. With V trimmed by 6 bases and J by 8 bases, 5 bases remained unmatched. The germline V gene has CDR1 MGHDK and CDR2 SYGVNS. Written as DNA, the CDR3 is TGTGCCAGCAGAGGGACAGGATTCGAAAAACTGTTTTTT. Translation: CASRGTGFEKLFF.

This chain links TRBV18 with TRBJ1-1; tentatively, D is TRBD1 (5 bases). V was pared by 4 bases and J by 1 base, with 13 bases between. The CDR3 runs to 15 residues. Per the germline V gene, CDR1 is KGHSH and CDR2 is LQKENI. The CDR3 reads CASSLGLGENTEAFF. The DNA of the CDR3 is TGTGCCAGCTCACTGGGCCTAGGGGAGAACACTGAAGCTTTCTTT.

This chain uses TRBV10-3 with TRBJ2-2; 8 nucleotides match TRBD1. The CDR3 extends over 15 amino acids. Trimming took 2 bases from V and 8 from J; bases not matched to a gene: 7. From germline, CDR1 is ENHRY and CDR2 SYGVKD. In DNA form, the CDR3 reads TGTGCCATCAGTGAGAGTTCAGGGGGCACGGGGGAGCTGTTTTTT. It specifies CAISESSGGTGELFF.